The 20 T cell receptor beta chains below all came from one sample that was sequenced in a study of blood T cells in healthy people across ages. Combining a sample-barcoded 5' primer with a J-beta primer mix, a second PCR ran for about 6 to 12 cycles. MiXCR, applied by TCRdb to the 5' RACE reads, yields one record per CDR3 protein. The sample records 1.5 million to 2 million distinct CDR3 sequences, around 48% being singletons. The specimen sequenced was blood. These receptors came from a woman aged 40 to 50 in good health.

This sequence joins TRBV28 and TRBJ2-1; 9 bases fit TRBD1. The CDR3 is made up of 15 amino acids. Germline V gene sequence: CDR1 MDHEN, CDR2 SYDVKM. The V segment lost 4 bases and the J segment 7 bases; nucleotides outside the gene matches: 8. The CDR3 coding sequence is TGTGCCAGCAGTTCCCCGGGACAGGGAGCGAATGAGCAGTTCTTC. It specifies CASSSPGQGANEQFF.

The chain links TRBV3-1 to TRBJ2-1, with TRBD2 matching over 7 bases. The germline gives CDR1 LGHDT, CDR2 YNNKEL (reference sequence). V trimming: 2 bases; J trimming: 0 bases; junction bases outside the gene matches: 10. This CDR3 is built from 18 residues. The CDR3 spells CASSQWGGAGSSYNEQFF. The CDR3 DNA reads TGTGCCAGCAGCCAATGGGGAGGGGCAGGGAGCTCCTACAATGAGCAGTTCTTC.

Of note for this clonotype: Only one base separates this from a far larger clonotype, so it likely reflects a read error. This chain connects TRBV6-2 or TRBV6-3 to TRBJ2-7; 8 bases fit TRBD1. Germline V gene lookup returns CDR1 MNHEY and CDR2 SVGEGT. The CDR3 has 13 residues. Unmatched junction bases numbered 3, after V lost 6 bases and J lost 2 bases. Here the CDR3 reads CASRLQGAYEQYF. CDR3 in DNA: TGTGCCAGCAGGTTACAGGGGGCCTACGAGCAGTACTTC.

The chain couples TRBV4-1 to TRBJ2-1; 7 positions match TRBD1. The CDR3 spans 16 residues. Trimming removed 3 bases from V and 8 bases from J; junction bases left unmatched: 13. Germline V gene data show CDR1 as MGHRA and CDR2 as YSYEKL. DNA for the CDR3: TGCGCCAGCAGCCAGCCCGGGACAGAGCATCGTGATGAGCAGTTCTTC. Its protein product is CASSQPGTEHRDEQFF.

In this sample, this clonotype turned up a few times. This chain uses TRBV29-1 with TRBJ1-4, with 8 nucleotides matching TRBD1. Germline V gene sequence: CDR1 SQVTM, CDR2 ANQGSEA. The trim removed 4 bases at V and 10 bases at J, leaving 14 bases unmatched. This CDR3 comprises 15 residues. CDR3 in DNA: TGCAGCGTTGTGGGGGGGACAGGTGATCCCGTAAAACTGTTTTTT. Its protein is CSVVGGTGDPVKLFF.

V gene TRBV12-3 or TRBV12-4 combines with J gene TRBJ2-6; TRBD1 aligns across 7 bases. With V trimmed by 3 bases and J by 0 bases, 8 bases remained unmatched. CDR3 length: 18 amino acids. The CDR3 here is CASSLEQGIFSGANVLTF. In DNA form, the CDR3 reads TGTGCCAGCAGTTTGGAACAGGGGATTTTCTCTGGGGCCAACGTCCTGACTTTC.

CDR3 in DNA: TGTGCCAGCACCCTCTCGGGCACCTTCGGGGGGAACCAAGAGACCCAGTACTTC. Its translation is CASTLSGTFGGNQETQYF. This chain uses TRBV6-1 with TRBJ2-5, with 7 positions matching TRBD2. CDR3 length: 18 residues. The trim removed 7 bases at V and 0 bases at J, leaving 17 bases unmatched. Germline CDR1 is MNHNS and CDR2 is SASEGT.

CDR3 sequence reads: CASSWLGGNEQFF. The CDR3 DNA is TGTGCCAGCTCATGGTTAGGTGGGAATGAGCAGTTCTTC. The chain recombines TRBV6-1 with TRBJ2-1; D is uncertain. Germline loops: CDR1 MNHNS, CDR2 SASEGT. Trimming took 8 bases from V and 7 from J, leaving 15 bases between them. This CDR3 spans 13 amino acids.

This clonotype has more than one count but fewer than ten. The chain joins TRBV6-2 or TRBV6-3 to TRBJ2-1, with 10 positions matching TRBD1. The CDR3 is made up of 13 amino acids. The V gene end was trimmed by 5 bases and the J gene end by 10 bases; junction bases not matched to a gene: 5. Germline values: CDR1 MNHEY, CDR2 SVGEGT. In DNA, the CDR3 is TGTGCCAGCAGTCTGACAGGGGGCTGGGAGCAGTTCTTC. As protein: CASSLTGGWEQFF.

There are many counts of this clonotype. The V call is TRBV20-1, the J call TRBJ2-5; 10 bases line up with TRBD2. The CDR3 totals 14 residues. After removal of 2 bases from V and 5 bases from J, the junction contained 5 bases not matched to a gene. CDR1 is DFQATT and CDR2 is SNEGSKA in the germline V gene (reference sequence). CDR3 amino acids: CSARFLAGAETQYF. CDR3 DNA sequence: TGCAGTGCTAGATTTCTAGCGGGGGCGGAGACCCAGTACTTC.

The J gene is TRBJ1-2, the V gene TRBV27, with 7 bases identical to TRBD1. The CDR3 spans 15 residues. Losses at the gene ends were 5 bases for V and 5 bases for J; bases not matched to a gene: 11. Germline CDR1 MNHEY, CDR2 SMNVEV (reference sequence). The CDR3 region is CASSQGQTGKYGYTF. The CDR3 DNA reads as TGTGCCAGCAGTCAGGGCCAGACAGGGAAATATGGCTACACCTTC.

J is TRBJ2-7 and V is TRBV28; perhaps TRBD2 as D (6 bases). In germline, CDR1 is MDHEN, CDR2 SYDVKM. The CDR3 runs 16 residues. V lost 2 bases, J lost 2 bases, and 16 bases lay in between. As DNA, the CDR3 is TGTGCCAGCAGTTTAAGGAACGGGGGACTCCCCTACGAGCAGTACTTC. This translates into CASSLRNGGLPYEQYF.

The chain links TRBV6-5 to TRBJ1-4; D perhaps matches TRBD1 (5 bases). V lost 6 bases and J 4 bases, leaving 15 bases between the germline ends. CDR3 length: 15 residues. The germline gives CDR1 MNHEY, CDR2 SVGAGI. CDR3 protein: CASRETPGRNEKLFF. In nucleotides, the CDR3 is TGTGCCAGCAGAGAGACCCCAGGGCGTAATGAAAAACTGTTTTTT.

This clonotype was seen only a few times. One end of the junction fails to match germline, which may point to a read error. In DNA form, the CDR3 reads TGTGCCACCAGTGATTCTCCGGGACAGGACTTGCAAGAGACCCAGTACTTC. This codes for CATSDSPGQDLQETQYF. This chain joins TRBV10-3 and TRBJ2-5; TRBD1 agrees at 8 bases. The CDR3 runs 17 residues. The germline V gene encodes CDR1 ENHRY and CDR2 SYGVKD.

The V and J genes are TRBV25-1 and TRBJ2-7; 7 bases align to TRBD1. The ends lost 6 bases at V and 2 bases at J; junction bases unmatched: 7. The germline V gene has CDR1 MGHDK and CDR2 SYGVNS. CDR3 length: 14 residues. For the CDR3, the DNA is TGTGCCAGCAGAGGGACCACAGGGGCCTACGAGCAGTACTTC. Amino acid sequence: CASRGTTGAYEQYF.

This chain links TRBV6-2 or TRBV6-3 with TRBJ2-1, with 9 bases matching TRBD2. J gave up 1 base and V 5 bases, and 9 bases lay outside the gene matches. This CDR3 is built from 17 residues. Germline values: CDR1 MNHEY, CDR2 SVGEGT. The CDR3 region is CASSRFSGSLSYNEQFF. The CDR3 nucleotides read TGTGCCAGCAGTCGTTTTAGCGGGAGCTTATCCTACAATGAGCAGTTCTTC.

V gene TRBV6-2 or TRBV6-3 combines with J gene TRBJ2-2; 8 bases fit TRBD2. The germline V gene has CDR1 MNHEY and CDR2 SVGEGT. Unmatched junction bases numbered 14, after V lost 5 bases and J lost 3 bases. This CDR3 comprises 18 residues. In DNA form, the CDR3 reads TGTGCCAGCAGTCCCGTCCGCCCCGGGACTAGGGACACCGGGGAGCTGTTTTTT. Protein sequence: CASSPVRPGTRDTGELFF.

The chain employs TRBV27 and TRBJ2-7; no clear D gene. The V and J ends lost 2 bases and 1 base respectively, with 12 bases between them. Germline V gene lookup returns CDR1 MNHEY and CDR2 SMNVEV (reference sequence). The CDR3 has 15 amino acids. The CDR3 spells CASSLGPARSYEQYF. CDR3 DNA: TGTGCCAGCAGTTTAGGGCCCGCACGGTCCTACGAGCAGTACTTC.

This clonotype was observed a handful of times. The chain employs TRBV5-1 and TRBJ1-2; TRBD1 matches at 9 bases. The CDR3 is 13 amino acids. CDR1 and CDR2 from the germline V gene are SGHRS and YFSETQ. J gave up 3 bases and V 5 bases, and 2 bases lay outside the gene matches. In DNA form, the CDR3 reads TGCGCCAGCAGAGGGACAGGGCACTATGGCTACACCTTC. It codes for CASRGTGHYGYTF.

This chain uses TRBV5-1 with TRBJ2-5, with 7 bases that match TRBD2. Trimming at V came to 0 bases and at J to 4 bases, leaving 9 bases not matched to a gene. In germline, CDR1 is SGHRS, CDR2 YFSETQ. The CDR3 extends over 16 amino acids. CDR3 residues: CASSLAGGLTSETQYF. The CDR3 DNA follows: TGCGCCAGCAGCTTGGCCGGGGGACTAACGTCAGAGACCCAGTACTTC.